The source of this T cell receptor (beta chain) is a study of Graves' ophthalmopathy and Graves' hyperthyroidism (dated by TCRdb to the late 2010s). Turning to the overall study: Stable hyperthyroidism was defined as no progression to ophthalmopathy within 18 months of follow-up. TCR beta repertoire signatures were used to distinguish Graves' ophthalmopathy from Graves' hyperthyroidism and to predict progression to ophthalmopathy. In total, 135 blood samples were TCR-sequenced: fewer than 50 ophthalmopathy, around 75 hyperthyroidism and about 17 hyperthyroidism-to-ophthalmopathy patients. To explore V-J signatures that separate ophthalmopathy from hyperthyroidism, a discovery set of approximately 100 patients was enrolled, consisting of 40 to 45 with ophthalmopathy and 57 with stable hyperthyroidism. For independent validation, a separate cohort was made up of approximately 19 hyperthyroidism patients plus 17 patients who later progressed from hyperthyroidism to ophthalmopathy. T-cell repertoires of thyroid tissue and blood were compared in about six hyperthyroidism patients. After sampling, hyperthyroidism patients received methimazole starting at 30 mg daily, and ophthalmopathy patients received high-dose intravenous methylprednisolone. Overall results and qualifications from the work: Ophthalmopathy was separated from stable hyperthyroidism by the 13-signature model with just under 90% sensitivity and 81.08% specificity in cross-validation and with 80%/75% in the test set. No statistical method was used to set the sample size in advance, and the investigators knew which group each participant was assigned to. Most expanded thyroid clonotypes with frequency above 0.001 were also detected in blood, suggesting blood repertoires may reflect the thyroid immune response. In validation, the model predicted ophthalmopathy progression with less than 71% sensitivity and 72% to 80% specificity; roughly eleven predicted patients were CT-confirmed with GO in a median of approximately six months.

The CDR3 has 15 amino acids, counting the end cysteine and phenylalanine. Only CDR3 DNA is held: 45 bases, read in frame from base 1. CDR1 and CDR2 are drawn from the germline V gene (reference sequence): SEHNR, FQNEAQ. Relative to germline, V is 5 bases shorter and J is 0 bases shorter, with 13 bases between their ends. There are many counts of this clonotype. What this receptor recognizes is not known. No much larger clone is present one base from it, and per-base qualities are unavailable. TCR beta CDR3 regions were amplified from RNA transcripts for repertoire sequencing. A first-round RT-PCR used HTBI primers with the Qiagen OneStep RT-PCR kit, followed by a second-round multiplex PCR, size selection and purification. The libraries underwent paired-end sequencing with 100 bp reads on an Illumina HiSeq2000. For the original study's pipeline: Reads were processed with SOAPnuke, discarding reads with adapters, uncalled bases, mean Phred below 15, or no exact constant-primer or identifier match. COPE v1.2.5 was used to merge the high-quality paired reads. Clonotypes were defined as unique nucleotide sequences and were aligned to IMGT TRB V, D and J references using MiTCR v1.1. The analysis was limited to V-J combinations with a frequency above 0.0001, which together covered approximately 99% of the repertoires. A TCR clonal expansion and chaos score per V-J combination was defined as the ratio of F50 clonal expansion to chaos observed in the TCRdist matrix. Welch's t-statistics and random forest were used to narrow the features down to more than 10 V-J combinations, which were then fed into a naive Bayes classifier. Thyroid-blood repertoire similarity was quantified with the Morisita-Horn index. The public sequencing data were trimmed at Q25 with fastp and processed into clonotypes with MiXCR by TCRdb, which kept only in-frame beta chains. One record per CDR3 amino acid sequence lists the most common genes and DNA. The V and J calls and clone size come from TCRdb's table, not from the authors' own analysis. The sample table records approximately 540,000 distinct CDR3 sequences; roughly 39% of these occur just once. The ten largest clones represent about 4.2% of the sample.

The hyperthyroidism patients were 18 to 65 years old and newly diagnosed, with a disease duration of less than 2 months. Patients with other autoimmune diseases, uncontrolled infections, pregnancy or lactation were excluded. Diagnosis relied on clinical symptoms, serum thyroxine, TRAb, thyroid ultrasound and orbital computed tomography. Trizol reagent was used to extract the total RNA, and its quality was then checked on an Agilent 2100 Bioanalyzer. The sequence derives from an adult man with Graves' hyperthyroidism. Source material: peripheral blood or thyroid tissue (not recorded which). The V gene is TRBV7-9 and the J gene is TRBJ2-5; the D assignment is uncertain and may be TRBD1 or TRBD2, with 5 bases supporting each. This receptor has the CDR3 CASSLPGRHQETQYF. The DNA sequence is given as TGTGCCAGCAGCCTCCCGGGACGACACCAAGAGACCCAGTACTTC.